Listed below are T cell receptor beta chains from one sample, sequenced in a study of response to subunit inactivated influenza vaccine. Via MiXCR, TCRdb re-called the RT-PCR reads, giving one row per CDR3 protein. Among a few hundred thousand distinct CDR3 sequences listed, 11% to 15% were seen once. Sequencing was performed on PBMCs from blood, taken 11 to 12 days after vaccination. Source of these receptors: a man aged 50 to 60 who received an inactivated influenza vaccine. The CDR3 runs from the conserved cysteine through the conserved F or W. The order of the fields is clone size, D gene, V gene, J gene, CDR3 protein, CDR3 DNA. D genes are given only for firm matches. Only part of the rows carry a size: once, few, many, or a class if the clone is expanded.

clone size: few
D gene: TRBD1
V gene: TRBV11-1
J gene: TRBJ2-5
CDR3 protein: CASSLGSGTGIFYQETQYF
CDR3 DNA: TGTGCCAGCAGCTTGGGTTCGGGGACAGGGATCTTCTACCAAGAGACCCAGTACTTC

clone size: NA
D gene: TRBD1
V gene: TRBV15
J gene: TRBJ2-3
CDR3 protein: CATSRWGQANRLLRTDTQYF
CDR3 DNA: TGTGCCACCAGCAGGTGGGGACAGGCAAACCGTTTATTACGCACAGATACGCAGTATTTT

clone size: NA
D gene: NA
V gene: TRBV4-3
J gene: TRBJ2-2
CDR3 protein: CASSQDGIGSAGELFF
CDR3 DNA: TGCGCCAGCAGCCAAGATGGAATAGGGTCAGCGGGGGAGCTGTTTTTT

clone size: NA
D gene: NA
V gene: TRBV29-1
J gene: TRBJ2-7
CDR3 protein: CSVSAPQDEAGSYEQYF
CDR3 DNA: TGCAGCGTTTCGGCGCCACAGGATGAAGCGGGTTCGTACGAGCAGTACTTC

clone size: few
D gene: TRBD1
V gene: TRBV11-3
J gene: TRBJ1-1
CDR3 protein: CANMQSIQGLNTEAFF
CDR3 DNA: TGTGCCAACATGCAGAGCATACAGGGGCTGAACACTGAAGCTTTCTTT

clone size: NA
D gene: NA
V gene: TRBV20-1
J gene: TRBJ1-6
CDR3 protein: CSAPGYPRNSPLHF
CDR3 DNA: TGCAGTGCTCCAGGTTACCCTAGGAATTCACCCCTCCACTTT

clone size: once
D gene: NA
V gene: TRBV4-2
J gene: TRBJ2-1
CDR3 protein: CASSQEFGGGGSYNEQFF
CDR3 DNA: TGTGCCAGCAGCCAAGAATTTGGGGGCGGCGGCTCCTACAATGAGCAGTTCTTC

clone size: NA
D gene: TRBD1
V gene: TRBV10-3
J gene: TRBJ1-5
CDR3 protein: CAISYGQDNQPQHF
CDR3 DNA: TGTGCCATCAGCTATGGACAGGACAATCAGCCCCAGCATTTT

clone size: NA
D gene: TRBD2
V gene: TRBV19
J gene: TRBJ2-1
CDR3 protein: CASTSGSYNEQFF
CDR3 DNA: TGTGCCAGTACTAGCGGGTCCTACAATGAGCAGTTCTTC

clone size: many
D gene: NA
V gene: TRBV7-9
J gene: TRBJ2-7
CDR3 protein: CASSLTSRGRGYEQYF
CDR3 DNA: TGTGCCAGCAGCTTAACCTCTCGGGGCAGGGGATACGAGCAGTACTTC

clone size: NA
D gene: NA
V gene: TRBV6-2/TRBV6-3
J gene: TRBJ2-7
CDR3 protein: CASSYSIYRGVYEQYF
CDR3 DNA: TGTGCCAGCAGTTACTCGATTTATAGGGGAGTCTACGAGCAGTACTTC

clone size: many
D gene: NA
V gene: TRBV7-2
J gene: TRBJ2-7
CDR3 protein: CASSLSQPYEQYF
CDR3 DNA: TGTGCCAGCAGCTTAAGTCAGCCCTACGAGCAGTACTTC

clone size: NA
D gene: TRBD2
V gene: TRBV7-9
J gene: TRBJ2-5
CDR3 protein: CASRDHSGMETQYF
CDR3 DNA: TGTGCCAGCAGGGATCACAGCGGGATGGAGACCCAGTACTTC

clone size: few
D gene: TRBD2
V gene: TRBV4-3
J gene: TRBJ2-1
CDR3 protein: CASSPGTSGRVGQFF
CDR3 DNA: TGCGCCAGCAGCCCGGGGACTAGCGGGAGGGTGGGGCAGTTCTTC

clone size: NA
D gene: NA
V gene: TRBV7-2
J gene: TRBJ2-7
CDR3 protein: CASSYEPYEQYF
CDR3 DNA: TGTGCCAGCAGCTACGAACCCTACGAGCAGTACTTC

clone size: NA
D gene: NA
V gene: TRBV9
J gene: TRBJ2-2
CDR3 protein: CASSVGTVIPGELFF
CDR3 DNA: TGTGCCAGCAGCGTAGGGACAGTCATTCCCGGGGAGCTGTTTTTT

clone size: few
D gene: TRBD1
V gene: TRBV7-9
J gene: TRBJ1-1
CDR3 protein: CASSVRQGDTEAFF
CDR3 DNA: TGTGCCAGCAGCGTACGACAGGGTGACACTGAAGCTTTCTTT

clone size: few
D gene: NA
V gene: TRBV12-3/TRBV12-4
J gene: TRBJ1-1
CDR3 protein: CASSSTWFLNTEAFF
CDR3 DNA: TGTGCCAGCAGTTCAACGTGGTTCTTGAACACTGAAGCTTTCTTT

clone size: NA
D gene: NA
V gene: TRBV6-2/TRBV6-3
J gene: TRBJ1-5
CDR3 protein: CASSYFGGPNQPQHF
CDR3 DNA: TGTGCCAGCAGTTACTTCGGGGGTCCCAATCAGCCCCAGCATTTT

clone size: NA
D gene: NA
V gene: TRBV7-2
J gene: TRBJ2-7
CDR3 protein: CASSPTTLPYEQYF
CDR3 DNA: TGTGCCAGCAGCCCGACGACTCTCCCCTACGAGCAGTACTTC

clone size: many
D gene: NA
V gene: TRBV5-6
J gene: TRBJ2-4
CDR3 protein: CASSEKLAKNIQYF
CDR3 DNA: TGTGCCAGCAGCGAAAAGTTAGCCAAAAACATTCAGTACTTC

clone size: few
D gene: NA
V gene: TRBV4-2
J gene: TRBJ1-2
CDR3 protein: CASGESNSNYGYTF
CDR3 DNA: TGTGCCAGCGGAGAATCTAATAGCAACTATGGCTACACCTTC

clone size: NA
D gene: TRBD1
V gene: TRBV10-3
J gene: TRBJ2-7
CDR3 protein: CAIGGQGSSYEQYF
CDR3 DNA: TGTGCCATCGGGGGACAGGGCAGCTCCTACGAGCAGTACTTC

clone size: NA
D gene: NA
V gene: TRBV30
J gene: TRBJ2-1
CDR3 protein: CAWSVRRAGGEQFF
CDR3 DNA: TGTGCCTGGAGTGTACGTAGGGCCGGGGGTGAGCAGTTCTTC

clone size: NA
D gene: NA
V gene: TRBV7-2
J gene: TRBJ1-4
CDR3 protein: CASSLKIRGSNEKLFF
CDR3 DNA: TGTGCCAGCAGCTTGAAAATCCGAGGGAGTAATGAAAAACTGTTTTTT

clone size: many
D gene: NA
V gene: TRBV20-1
J gene: TRBJ1-1
CDR3 protein: CSAREGSDGEAFF
CDR3 DNA: TGCAGTGCTAGGGAGGGGTCGGATGGTGAAGCTTTCTTT

clone size: NA
D gene: NA
V gene: TRBV20-1
J gene: TRBJ2-3
CDR3 protein: CSARTTDTDTQYF
CDR3 DNA: TGCAGTGCTAGAACAACAGACACAGATACGCAGTATTTT

clone size: NA
D gene: TRBD2
V gene: TRBV29-1
J gene: TRBJ2-5
CDR3 protein: CSVDGAGGPETQYF
CDR3 DNA: TGCAGCGTTGATGGAGCGGGAGGGCCCGAGACCCAGTACTTC

clone size: NA
D gene: TRBD1
V gene: TRBV12-3/TRBV12-4
J gene: TRBJ2-3
CDR3 protein: CASSFWVGTGSTQDTQYF
CDR3 DNA: TGTGCCAGCAGTTTCTGGGTGGGGACAGGGAGCACACAAGATACGCAGTATTTT

clone size: few
D gene: TRBD1
V gene: TRBV6-2/TRBV6-3
J gene: TRBJ1-5
CDR3 protein: CASSYSLGRGLSQPQHF
CDR3 DNA: TGTGCCAGCAGTTACTCTTTGGGCAGGGGGTTGAGTCAGCCCCAGCATTTT

clone size: few
D gene: NA
V gene: TRBV2
J gene: TRBJ2-1
CDR3 protein: CASSLTRSSYNEQFF
CDR3 DNA: TGTGCCAGCAGTTTGACCCGGAGCTCCTACAATGAGCAGTTCTTC

clone size: few
D gene: NA
V gene: TRBV28
J gene: TRBJ2-3
CDR3 protein: CASSLQNTDTQYF
CDR3 DNA: TGTGCCAGCAGTTTACAGAACACAGATACGCAGTATTTT

clone size: NA
D gene: TRBD1
V gene: TRBV14
J gene: TRBJ2-3
CDR3 protein: CASSLETGRADTQYF
CDR3 DNA: TGTGCCAGCAGCCTTGAGACAGGGCGGGCAGATACGCAGTATTTT

clone size: NA
D gene: TRBD2
V gene: TRBV14
J gene: TRBJ2-1
CDR3 protein: CASSQDSGRALEQFF
CDR3 DNA: TGTGCCAGCAGCCAAGATAGCGGGAGGGCCCTTGAGCAGTTCTTC

clone size: few
D gene: TRBD1
V gene: TRBV7-2
J gene: TRBJ2-7
CDR3 protein: CASSPGGGPTYEQYF
CDR3 DNA: TGTGCCAGCAGCCCAGGGGGCGGGCCGACCTACGAGCAGTACTTC

clone size: few
D gene: NA
V gene: TRBV6-2/TRBV6-3
J gene: TRBJ2-7
CDR3 protein: CASSYQVSYEQYF
CDR3 DNA: TGTGCCAGCAGTTATCAGGTCTCCTACGAGCAGTACTTC

clone size: NA
D gene: TRBD1
V gene: TRBV5-1
J gene: TRBJ1-2
CDR3 protein: CASSLALQGVSTF
CDR3 DNA: TGCGCCAGCAGCTTGGCCCTACAGGGGGTTAGCACCTTC

clone size: NA
D gene: TRBD2
V gene: TRBV6-1
J gene: TRBJ2-7
CDR3 protein: CASSLGLYDEQYF
CDR3 DNA: TGTGCCAGCAGCCTGGGACTATATGACGAGCAGTACTTC

clone size: NA
D gene: TRBD2
V gene: TRBV3-1
J gene: TRBJ2-1
CDR3 protein: CASSRSGTSYNEQFF
CDR3 DNA: TGTGCCAGCAGCCGATCCGGGACTAGTTACAATGAGCAGTTCTTC

clone size: many
D gene: NA
V gene: TRBV5-1
J gene: TRBJ1-1
CDR3 protein: CASSLTGMNTEAFF
CDR3 DNA: TGTGCCAGCAGCTTAACAGGGATGAACACTGAAGCTTTCTTT

clone size: NA
D gene: NA
V gene: TRBV28
J gene: TRBJ2-2
CDR3 protein: CASSLMLGRRNTGELFF
CDR3 DNA: TGTGCCAGCAGTTTAATGTTGGGCAGAAGAAACACCGGGGAGCTGTTTTTT

clone size: few
D gene: TRBD1
V gene: TRBV7-9
J gene: TRBJ2-3
CDR3 protein: CASSLRQGTSTDTQYF
CDR3 DNA: TGTGCCAGCAGCTTGAGACAGGGCACTAGCACAGATACGCAGTATTTT

clone size: NA
D gene: TRBD2
V gene: TRBV3-1
J gene: TRBJ2-5
CDR3 protein: CASSQPGAGTSGGMTQYF
CDR3 DNA: TGTGCCAGCAGCCAACCAGGGGCCGGGACTAGCGGGGGTATGACCCAGTACTTC

clone size: NA
D gene: NA
V gene: TRBV7-2
J gene: TRBJ1-1
CDR3 protein: CASSFLPRGSGEAFF
CDR3 DNA: TGTGCCAGCAGCTTCCTCCCCCGCGGGTCTGGTGAAGCTTTCTTT